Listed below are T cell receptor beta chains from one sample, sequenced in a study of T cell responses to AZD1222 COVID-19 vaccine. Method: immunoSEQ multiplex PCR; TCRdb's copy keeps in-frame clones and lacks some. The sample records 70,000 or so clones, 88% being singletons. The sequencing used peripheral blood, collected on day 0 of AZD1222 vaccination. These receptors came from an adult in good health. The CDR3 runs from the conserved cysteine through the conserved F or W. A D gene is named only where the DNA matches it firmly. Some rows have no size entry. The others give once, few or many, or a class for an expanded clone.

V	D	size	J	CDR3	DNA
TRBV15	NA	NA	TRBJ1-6	CATSRDQAGNSPLHF	TGTGCCACCAGCAGAGATCAGGCCGGGAATTCACCCCTCCACTTT
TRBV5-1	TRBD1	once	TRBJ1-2	CASARDRGVGYTF	TGCGCCAGCGCCCGGGACAGGGGGGTCGGCTACACCTTC
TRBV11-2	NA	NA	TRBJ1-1	CASSLSNTEAFF	TGTGCCAGCAGCTTAAGTAACACTGAAGCTTTCTTT
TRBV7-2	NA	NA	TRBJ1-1	CASSPKAGNTEAFF	TGTGCCAGCAGCCCTAAGGCAGGGAACACTGAAGCTTTCTTT
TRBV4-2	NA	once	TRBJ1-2	CASSQESGTRIYGYTF	TGTGCCAGCAGCCAAGAAAGTGGGACACGTATCTATGGCTACACCTTC
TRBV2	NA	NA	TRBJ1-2	CASSQGMGYTF	TGTGCCAGCAGTCAGGGTATGGGCTACACCTTC
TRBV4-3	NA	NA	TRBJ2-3	CASSRKVRDLDTQYF	TGCGCCAGCAGCCGCAAAGTCAGGGATTTAGATACGCAGTATTTT
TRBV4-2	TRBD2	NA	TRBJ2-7	CASSQDRGGSLEQYF	TGTGCCAGCAGCCAAGATCGGGGAGGGAGTCTCGAGCAGTACTTC
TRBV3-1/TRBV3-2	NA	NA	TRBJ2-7	CASSQRNEQYF	TGTGCCAGCAGCCAGAGGAACGAGCAGTACTTC
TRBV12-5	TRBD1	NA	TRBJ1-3	CASGSTGAAGNTIYF	TGTGCTAGTGGTTCAACAGGGGCCGCTGGAAACACCATATATTTT
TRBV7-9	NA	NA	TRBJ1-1	CASTVGAGNMNTEAFF	TGTGCCAGCACCGTTGGGGCCGGGAACATGAACACTGAAGCTTTCTTT
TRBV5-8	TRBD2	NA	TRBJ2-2	CASSLLVLAGVNGELFF	TGTGCCAGCAGCTTGCTTGTGCTAGCGGGAGTTAACGGGGAGCTGTTTTTT
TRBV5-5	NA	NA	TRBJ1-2	CASSLTTNYGYTF	TGTGCCAGCAGCTTGACGACTAACTATGGCTACACCTTC
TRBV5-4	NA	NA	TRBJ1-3	CASSLGRYGTTGNTIYF	TGTGCCAGCAGCTTGGGCCGTTACGGTACGACTGGAAACACCATATATTTT
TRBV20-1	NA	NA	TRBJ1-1	CSARSTEAFF	TGCAGTGCTAGGAGTACTGAAGCTTTCTTT
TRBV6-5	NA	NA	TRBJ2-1	CASSYRGSSYNEQFF	TGTGCCAGCAGTTACCGGGGTAGCTCCTACAATGAGCAGTTCTTC
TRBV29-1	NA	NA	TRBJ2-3	CSVDRPGQADTQYF	TGCAGCGTTGATCGTCCAGGGCAGGCAGATACGCAGTATTTT
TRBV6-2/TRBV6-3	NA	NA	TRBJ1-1	CASSTGGAAFF	TGTGCCAGCAGCACGGGAGGGGCAGCTTTCTTT
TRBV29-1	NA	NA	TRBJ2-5	CSGEDRWGGGQETQYF	TGCAGCGGGGAGGACCGATGGGGTGGGGGCCAAGAGACCCAGTACTTC
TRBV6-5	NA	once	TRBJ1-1	CASSPLGTEAFF	TGTGCCAGCAGCCCCTTAGGGACTGAAGCTTTCTTT
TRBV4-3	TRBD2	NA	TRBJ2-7	CASSQDSGRNREQYF	TGCGCCAGCAGCCAGGATAGCGGGAGGAACCGCGAGCAGTACTTC
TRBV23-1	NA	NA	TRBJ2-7	CARGAGYEQYF	TGCGCCAGAGGGGCGGGCTACGAGCAGTACTTC
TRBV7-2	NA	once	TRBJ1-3	CASSLWVVSGNTIYF	TGTGCCAGCAGCTTATGGGTGGTCTCTGGAAACACCATATATTTT
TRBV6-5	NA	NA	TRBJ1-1	CASTLGGGLDTEAFF	TGTGCCAGCACCTTAGGGGGGGGGCTTGACACTGAAGCTTTCTTT
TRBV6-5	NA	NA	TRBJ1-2	CASSSAPSGLEGYTF	TGTGCCAGCAGTTCGGCACCCTCAGGGTTGGAAGGCTACACCTTC
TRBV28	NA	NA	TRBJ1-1	CASSFEGIEAFF	TGTGCCAGCAGTTTCGAGGGTATCGAAGCTTTCTTT